This is a list of T cell receptor beta chains from one sample in a study of T cell responses to AZD1222 COVID-19 vaccine. Clones were sequenced by immunoSEQ multiplex PCR, and TCRdb holds only the in-frame ones, with some missing. The sample carries 75,000 to 100,000 clones, approximately 86% recorded once. The specimen was peripheral blood, collected on day 0 of AZD1222 vaccination. These receptors were collected from an adult in good health. Each CDR3 is given with its conserved first and last residue. D genes are given only for firm matches. Clone size appears in some rows only: once, few, many, or a class for an expanded clone.

CDR3 protein	CDR3 DNA	D gene	clone size	J gene	V gene
CASSPRDRGRNEQFF	TGTGCCAGCAGCCCCCGGGACAGGGGGCGCAATGAGCAGTTCTTC	TRBD1	-	TRBJ2-1	TRBV7-9
CASSQSEGRTEAFF	TGTGCCAGCAGCCAGTCGGAGGGTAGGACTGAAGCTTTCTTT	-	-	TRBJ1-1	TRBV3-1/TRBV3-2
CASRTSGTDHYGYTF	TGTGCCAGCAGAACATCCGGGACAGACCACTATGGCTACACCTTC	TRBD1	-	TRBJ1-2	TRBV25-1
CASRRQSMNTEAFF	TGTGCCAGTAGGAGACAGAGCATGAACACTGAAGCTTTCTTT	-	-	TRBJ1-1	TRBV19
CASSQVRGGETQYF	TGCGCCAGCAGCCAAGTTAGGGGCGGGGAGACCCAGTACTTC	-	-	TRBJ2-5	TRBV4-3
CASSPPGQRSAFF	TGTGCCAGCAGCCCCCCCGGGCAGCGATCAGCTTTCTTT	-	-	TRBJ1-1	TRBV3-1/TRBV3-2
CAISESGTGESYEQYF	TGTGCCATCAGTGAGTCGGGAACAGGCGAATCCTACGAGCAGTACTTC	-	-	TRBJ2-7	TRBV10-3
CASSLGLIGTRKAFF	TGTGCCAGCAGTTTAGGGCTCATTGGGACACGCAAAGCTTTCTTT	-	-	TRBJ1-1	TRBV27
CASSDGLAGPGF	TGTGCCAGCAGTGATGGGCTTGCGGGACCCGGATTC	-	few	TRBJ2-7	TRBV2
CASSVPGDRGDTEAFF	TGCGCCAGCAGTGTCCCCGGGGACAGGGGAGACACTGAAGCTTTCTTT	TRBD1	-	TRBJ1-1	TRBV10-1
CASRKGTAGPGNTIYF	TGTGCCAGCAGGAAGGGGACCGCCGGACCTGGAAACACCATATATTTT	-	-	TRBJ1-3	TRBV27
CASSDSYSSSTDTQYF	TGTGCCAGCAGTGACTCTTACAGTTCTAGCACAGATACGCAGTATTTT	-	-	TRBJ2-3	TRBV6-4
CASSAAPGTGQGYEQYF	TGTGCCAGTAGTGCCGCTCCGGGGACAGGGCAGGGGTACGAGCAGTACTTC	TRBD1	few	TRBJ2-7	TRBV19
CASSDRSLGTEAFF	TGTGCCAGCAGTGATCGCAGTTTAGGCACTGAAGCTTTCTTT	-	-	TRBJ1-1	TRBV2
CASSQSPRGSYEQYF	TGTGCCAGCAGCCAGAGTCCCCGGGGCTCCTACGAGCAGTACTTC	-	-	TRBJ2-7	TRBV4-2
CASSFSVSYEQYF	TGTGCCAGCAGTTTTAGCGTCTCCTACGAGCAGTACTTC	-	-	TRBJ2-7	TRBV27
CASSPGQGGGYTF	TGCGCCAGCAGCCCAGGACAGGGGGGAGGCTACACCTTC	TRBD1	-	TRBJ1-2	TRBV5-1
CASSFALAGVTRYNEQFF	TGTGCCAGCAGCTTTGCACTAGCGGGAGTCACTAGATACAATGAGCAGTTCTTC	-	few	TRBJ2-1	TRBV12-1
CASSLQLAGESYNEQFF	TGTGCCAGCAGCTTACAACTAGCGGGAGAGTCCTACAATGAGCAGTTCTTC	TRBD2	-	TRBJ2-1	TRBV11-2
CASSAGQAGYTF	TGTGCCAGCAGCGCCGGACAGGCTGGCTACACCTTC	TRBD1	-	TRBJ1-2	TRBV7-9
CASSGQGANLLGEQYF	TGTGCCAGTAGTGGGCAGGGGGCAAACCTACTGGGGGAGCAGTACTTC	TRBD1	-	TRBJ2-7	TRBV19
CASSLVAGGIDTQYF	TGTGCCAGCAGCTTAGTAGCGGGAGGGATAGATACGCAGTATTTT	TRBD2	once	TRBJ2-3	TRBV13
CASSSQPVAGANVLTF	TGTGCCTCCTCGTCCCAGCCGGTAGCTGGGGCCAACGTCCTGACTTTC	-	-	TRBJ2-6	TRBV28
CATSDSPSGEQFF	TGTGCCACCAGTGATTCCCCTAGCGGTGAGCAGTTCTTC	TRBD2	-	TRBJ2-1	TRBV24-1
CASRPGQWGTEAFF	TGCGCCAGCAGGCCGGGACAATGGGGCACTGAAGCTTTCTTT	-	-	TRBJ1-1	TRBV10-2